The 8 T cell receptor beta chains reported below all come from one sample, sequenced in a study of blood T cell repertoires in COVID-19. Profiled with immunoSEQ multiplex PCR; TCRdb holds only in-frame clones, not every one. The data contain roughly 70,000 clones, about 80% of them singletons. Sequencing was performed on peripheral blood. Receptors were obtained from a woman aged 55 to 70 with acute or convalescent COVID-19.

This clone was observed a single time. The J gene is TRBJ1-1, the V gene TRBV5-1; D is unresolved. Germline V CDR1 and CDR2: SGHRS, YFSETQ. The CDR3 covers 15 residues. V was cut by 0 bases and J by 2 bases, with 11 bases left in between. In DNA form, the CDR3 reads TGCGCCAGCAGCTTGGTTTCGGGAGTAAACACTGAAGCTTTCTTT. This encodes CASSLVSGVNTEAFF.

V gene TRBV19 combines with J gene TRBJ2-7; TRBD2 might be the D (6 bases). There are 14 residues in the CDR3. Trimming removed 4 bases at V and 2 bases at J, with 12 bases between. CDR1 is LNHDA and CDR2 is SQIVND in the germline V gene (reference sequence). The CDR3 loop is CASSTSRTTYEQYF. Written as DNA, the CDR3 is TGTGCCAGTAGTACCTCCAGGACTACCTACGAGCAGTACTTC. The entire variable domain, with the rest obtained from reference TRBV19 and TRBJ2-7, is as follows: DGGITQSPKYLFRKEGQNVTLSCEQNLNHDAMYWYRQDPGQGLRLIYYSQIVNDFQKGDIAEGYSVSREKKESFPLTVTSAQKNPTAFYLCASSTSRTTYEQYFGPGTRLTVT.

V is TRBV19 and J is TRBJ2-3; TRBD1 aligns across 9 bases. The germline gives CDR1 LNHDA, CDR2 SQIVND (reference sequence). This CDR3 contains 16 residues. V shed 0 bases, J shed 4 bases, and the junction held 5 bases outside the gene matches. The CDR3 sequence: CASSIDQGQGADTQYF. In DNA form, the CDR3 reads TGTGCCAGTAGTATAGACCAGGGACAGGGAGCAGATACGCAGTATTTT.

This clone was counted between two and nine times. The chain employs TRBV27 and TRBJ2-7; possible D gene TRBD2, 5 bases. Germline CDR1 and CDR2: MNHEY and SMNVEV (reference sequence). CDR3 length: 18 residues. Between the trimmed V and J ends, which lost 0 bases and 0 bases, there was a span of 18 bases. This CDR3 is CASSLSNPGRRSSYEQYF. CDR3 DNA: TGTGCCAGCAGTTTATCGAACCCAGGACGGAGGAGCTCCTACGAGCAGTACTTC.

This clone appeared a few times. This chain connects TRBV27 to TRBJ1-5, with a tentative D call TRBD1 (6 bases). CDR3 size: 15 residues. V lost 5 bases, J lost 1 base, and 12 bases lay in between. Germline CDR1 and CDR2: MNHEY and SMNVEV (reference sequence). The DNA for the CDR3 is TGTGCCAGCAGTCCCCTCGACAGGAGCAATCAGCCCCAGCATTTT. This codes for CASSPLDRSNQPQHF.

The chain recombines TRBV12-3 or TRBV12-4 with TRBJ1-4; D remains unclear. This CDR3 spans 13 amino acids. V was clipped by 2 bases and J by 4 bases, with 5 bases between them. CDR3 nucleotides: TGTGCCAGCAGTTTAAGACTTAATGAAAAACTGTTTTTT. It is translated as CASSLRLNEKLFF.

V gene TRBV5-6 combines with J gene TRBJ2-6; the D gene is possibly TRBD2 (5 bases). The germline V and J ends were trimmed by 2 bases and 0 bases, with 9 bases remaining between them. CDR1 and CDR2 from the germline V gene are SGHDT and YYEEEE. The CDR3 extends over 16 amino acids. This CDR3 reads CASSLWGVSGANVLTF. The CDR3 nucleotides read TGTGCCAGCAGCTTATGGGGAGTCTCTGGGGCCAACGTCCTGACTTTC.

This chain connects TRBV9 to TRBJ1-3; D gene uncertain. Deletions cut 3 bases from V and 5 bases from J, with 15 bases between. This CDR3 spans 15 amino acids. Looked up from germline, CDR1 is SGDLS and CDR2 is YYNGEE. The CDR3 sequence is CASSAGRGKRNTIYF. The CDR3 DNA reads as TGTGCCAGCAGCGCTGGCCGAGGTAAACGAAACACCATATATTTT.